The 3 T cell receptor beta chains listed next were all sequenced from one sample in a study of T cell changes during pregnancy in multiple sclerosis. Libraries were prepared by immunoSEQ multiplex PCR; TCRdb keeps only in-frame clonotypes and omits some of them. The sample has about 70,000 clones, about 90% seen once. Sequencing used peripheral blood, obtained after pregnancy. The receptors originated from a female donor with multiple sclerosis, enrolled in a pregnancy study.

V and J are TRBV5-4 and TRBJ2-1; 9 positions match TRBD1. The CDR3 spans 15 residues. V lost 2 bases and J lost 3; bases outside the gene matches: 3. Germline V CDR1 and CDR2: SGHNT, YYREEE (reference sequence). CDR3 protein: CASSFGQGFYNEQFF. CDR3 sequence (DNA): TGTGCCAGCAGCTTTGGACAGGGGTTCTACAATGAGCAGTTCTTC. The whole variable domain, remainder taken from reference TRBV5-4 and TRBJ2-1, is ETGVTQSPTHLIKTRGQQVTLRCSSQSGHNTVSWYQQALGQGPQFIFQYYREEENGRGNFPPRFSGLQFPNYSSELNVNALELDDSALYLCASSFGQGFYNEQFFGPGTRLTVL.

The V and J genes are TRBV28 and TRBJ1-4; no definite D call. CDR3 length: 15 amino acids. CDR1 MDHEN and CDR2 SYDVKM come from the germline V gene. V lost 4 bases to trimming and J lost 0 bases, with 9 bases between them. CDR3 nucleotide sequence: TGTGCCAGCAGTTATCGTCCAGCAACTAATGAAAAACTGTTTTTT. As protein: CASSYRPATNEKLFF.

This chain uses TRBV4-2 with TRBJ2-3; 13 nucleotides match TRBD2. The V gene end was trimmed by 5 bases and the J gene end by 11 bases; junction bases not matched to a gene: 7. CDR3 length: 14 amino acids. Germline CDR1 is LGHNA and CDR2 is YNFKEQ. The CDR3 DNA sequence: TGTGCCAGCAGCACCAGGACTAGCGGGAGCGAGCAGTATTTT. Amino acids: CASSTRTSGSEQYF.